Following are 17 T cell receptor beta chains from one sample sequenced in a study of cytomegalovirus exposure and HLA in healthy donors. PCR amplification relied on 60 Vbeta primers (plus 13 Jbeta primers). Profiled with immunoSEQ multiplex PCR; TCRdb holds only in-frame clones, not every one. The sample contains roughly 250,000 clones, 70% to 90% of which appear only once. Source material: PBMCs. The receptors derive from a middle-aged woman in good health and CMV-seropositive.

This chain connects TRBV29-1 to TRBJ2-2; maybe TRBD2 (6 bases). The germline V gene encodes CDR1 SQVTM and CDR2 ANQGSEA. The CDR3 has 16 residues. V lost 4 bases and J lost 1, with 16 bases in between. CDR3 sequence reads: CSVAPPLAENTGELFF. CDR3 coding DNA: TGCAGCGTTGCGCCACCATTAGCGGAGAACACCGGGGAGCTGTTTTTT.

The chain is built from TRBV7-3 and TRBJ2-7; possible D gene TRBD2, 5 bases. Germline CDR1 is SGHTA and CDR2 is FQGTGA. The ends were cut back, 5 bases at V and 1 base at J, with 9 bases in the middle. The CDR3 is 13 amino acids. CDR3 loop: CASSPSGSYEQYF. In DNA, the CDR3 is TGTGCCAGCAGCCCCTCGGGGTCCTACGAGCAGTACTTC.

CDR3 bases: TGTGCCAGCCGGGGACAGGGGGCCCCTAACTATGGCTACACCTTC. It codes for CASRGQGAPNYGYTF. The genes are TRBV6-6 and TRBJ1-2; 12 nucleotides line up with TRBD1. The length of the CDR3 is 15 residues. J lost 0 bases, V lost 8 bases, and 4 bases had no gene match. Germline CDR1 is MNHNY and CDR2 is SVGAGI (reference sequence).

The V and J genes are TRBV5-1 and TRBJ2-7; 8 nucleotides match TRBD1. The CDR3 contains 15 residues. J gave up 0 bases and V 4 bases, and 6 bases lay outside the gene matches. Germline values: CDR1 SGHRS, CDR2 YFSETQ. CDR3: CASSTGGQGSYEQYF. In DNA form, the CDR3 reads TGCGCCAGCAGCACCGGAGGACAGGGCTCCTACGAGCAGTACTTC.

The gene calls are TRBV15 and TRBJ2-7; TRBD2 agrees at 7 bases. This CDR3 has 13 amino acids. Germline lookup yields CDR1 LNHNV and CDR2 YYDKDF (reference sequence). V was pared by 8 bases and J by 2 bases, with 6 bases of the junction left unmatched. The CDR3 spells CATSSGTTYEQYF. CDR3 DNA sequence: TGTGCCACCTCCAGCGGGACTACCTACGAGCAGTACTTC.

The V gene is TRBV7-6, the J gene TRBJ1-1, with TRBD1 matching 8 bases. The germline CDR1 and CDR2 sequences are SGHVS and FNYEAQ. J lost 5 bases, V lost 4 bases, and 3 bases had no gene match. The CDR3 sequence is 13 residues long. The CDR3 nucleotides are TGTGCCAGCAGCTGGACAGGGTTAACTGAAGCTTTCTTT. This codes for CASSWTGLTEAFF.

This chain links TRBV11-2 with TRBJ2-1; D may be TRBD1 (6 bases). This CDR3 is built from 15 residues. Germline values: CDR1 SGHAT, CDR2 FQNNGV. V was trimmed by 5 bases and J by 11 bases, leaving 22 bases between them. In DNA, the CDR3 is TGTGCCAGCAGCCGACAGGCGGGTGAGCGTGAGAAGCAGTTCTTC. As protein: CASSRQAGEREKQFF.

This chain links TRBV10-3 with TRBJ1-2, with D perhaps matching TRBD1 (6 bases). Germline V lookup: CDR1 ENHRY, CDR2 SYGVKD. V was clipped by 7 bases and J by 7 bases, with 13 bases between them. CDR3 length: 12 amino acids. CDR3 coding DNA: TGTGCCATCAAAACAGGGTTGGGTGGCTACACCTTC. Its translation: CAIKTGLGGYTF.

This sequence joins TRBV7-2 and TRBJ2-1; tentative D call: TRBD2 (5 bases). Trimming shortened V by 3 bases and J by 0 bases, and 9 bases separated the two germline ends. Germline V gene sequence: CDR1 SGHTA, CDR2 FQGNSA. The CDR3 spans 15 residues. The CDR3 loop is CASSLEVSSYNEQFF. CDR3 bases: TGTGCCAGCAGCTTGGAGGTAAGCTCCTACAATGAGCAGTTCTTC.

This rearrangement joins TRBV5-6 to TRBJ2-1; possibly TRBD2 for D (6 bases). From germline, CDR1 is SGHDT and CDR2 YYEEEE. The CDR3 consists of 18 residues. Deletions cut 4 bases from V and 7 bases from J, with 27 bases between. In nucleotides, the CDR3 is TGTGCCAGCAGCGTCCACTTGGCGGGGTGGGGCCCTCTAAATGAGCAGTTCTTC. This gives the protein CASSVHLAGWGPLNEQFF.

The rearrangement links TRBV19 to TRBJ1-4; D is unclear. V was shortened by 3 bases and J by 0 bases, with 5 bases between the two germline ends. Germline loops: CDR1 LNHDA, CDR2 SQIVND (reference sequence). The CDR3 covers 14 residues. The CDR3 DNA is TGTGCCAGTAGTATGTTCTCAACTAATGAAAAACTGTTTTTT. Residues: CASSMFSTNEKLFF.

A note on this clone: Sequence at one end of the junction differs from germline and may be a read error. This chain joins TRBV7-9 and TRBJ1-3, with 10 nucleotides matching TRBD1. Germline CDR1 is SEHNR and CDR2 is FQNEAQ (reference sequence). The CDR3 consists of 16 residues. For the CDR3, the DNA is TGTTCCAGCAGCGTCAGGCGGGACAGGGGAAGAAACACCATATATTTT. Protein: CSSSVRRDRGRNTIYF. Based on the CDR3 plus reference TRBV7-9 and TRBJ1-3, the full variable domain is DTGVSQNPRHKITKRGQNVTFRCDPISEHNRLYWYRQTLGQGPEFLTYFQNEAQLEKSRLLSDRFSAERPKGSFSTLEIQRTEQGDSAMYLCSSSVRRDRGRNTIYFGEGSWLTVV.

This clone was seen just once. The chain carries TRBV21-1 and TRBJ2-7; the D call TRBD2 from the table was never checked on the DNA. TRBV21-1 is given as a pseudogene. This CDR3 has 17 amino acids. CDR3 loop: CASSKGGLAGGPYEQYF. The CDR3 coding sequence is TGTGCCAGCAGCAAAGGAGGTCTAGCGGGAGGTCCCTACGAGCAGTACTTC.

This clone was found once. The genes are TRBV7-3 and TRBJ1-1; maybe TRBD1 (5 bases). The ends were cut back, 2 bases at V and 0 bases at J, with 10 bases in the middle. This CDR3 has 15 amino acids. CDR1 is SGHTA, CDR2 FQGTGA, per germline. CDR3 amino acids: CASSLRGGMNTEAFF. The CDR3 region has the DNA TGTGCCAGCAGCTTACGGGGCGGGATGAACACTGAAGCTTTCTTT.

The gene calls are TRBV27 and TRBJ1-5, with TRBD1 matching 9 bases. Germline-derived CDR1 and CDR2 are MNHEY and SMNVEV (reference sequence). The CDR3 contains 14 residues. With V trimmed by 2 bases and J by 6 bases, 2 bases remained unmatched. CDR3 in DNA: TGTGCCAGCAGTTTAGGGACAGGGAGTCAGCCCCAGCATTTT. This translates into CASSLGTGSQPQHF.

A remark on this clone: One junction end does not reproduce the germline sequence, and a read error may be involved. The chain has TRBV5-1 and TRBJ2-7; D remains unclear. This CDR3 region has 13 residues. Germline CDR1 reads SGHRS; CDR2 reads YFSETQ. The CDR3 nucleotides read TGCGCCAGCAACTTGGTGCGTTCCTACGAGCAGTACTTC. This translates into CASNLVRSYEQYF.

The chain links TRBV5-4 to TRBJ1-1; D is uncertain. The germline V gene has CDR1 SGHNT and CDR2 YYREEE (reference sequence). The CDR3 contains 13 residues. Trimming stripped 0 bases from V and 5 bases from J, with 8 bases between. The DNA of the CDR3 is TGTGCCAGCAGCTTGGTGAGGGAGACTGAAGCTTTCTTT. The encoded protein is CASSLVRETEAFF.